The 16 T cell receptor beta chains in this list originate from one sample, sequenced in a study of CD4+ T cells in melanoma. Generated by immunoSEQ multiplex PCR, the TCRdb table keeps only in-frame clones and is missing some. The sample holds 9,900 or so clones, more than 65% seen once. Sequenced material: peripheral blood. All receptors derive from a human donor with melanoma.

CDR3 in amino acids: CASSQGGLGYEQYF. The CDR3 DNA reads as TGCGCCAGCAGCCAAGGGGGACTCGGCTACGAGCAGTACTTC. This sequence joins TRBV4-1 and TRBJ2-7; D may be TRBD2 (6 bases). V lost 1 base, J lost 3 bases, and 10 bases lay in between. This CDR3 spans 14 amino acids. Germline V gene data show CDR1 as MGHRA and CDR2 as YSYEKL.

The chain is built from TRBV30 and TRBJ2-7; D possibly corresponds to TRBD1 (6 bases). The CDR3 length is 16 residues. With 0 bases removed from V and 6 bases from J, the gap between germline ends came to 21 bases. Germline V CDR1 and CDR2: GTSNPN, SVGIG (reference sequence). The CDR3 loop is CAWSVGGNEEMGEQYF. The CDR3, as DNA: TGTGCCTGGAGTGTTGGGGGCAATGAGGAGATGGGCGAGCAGTACTTC.

This sequence joins TRBV10-3 and TRBJ2-7; 8 bases align to TRBD2. The V and J ends lost 8 bases and 5 bases, in that order; junction bases with no gene match: 5. This CDR3 spans 12 amino acids. Germline V gene data show CDR1 as ENHRY and CDR2 as SYGVKD. CDR3 coding DNA: TGTGCCATCGCCCGGGAGGGCAACGAGCAGTACTTC. Its protein product is CAIAREGNEQYF.

The V call is TRBV27, the J call TRBJ2-2, with D uncertain. Germline lookup yields CDR1 MNHEY and CDR2 SMNVEV (reference sequence). Trimming pared 5 bases from V and 0 bases from J, leaving 10 bases between. This CDR3 has 15 amino acids. The CDR3: CASSKWGSNTGELFF. In DNA form, the CDR3 reads TGTGCCAGCAGTAAGTGGGGTTCGAACACCGGGGAGCTGTTTTTT.

By its share, this clone is medium-sized. The CDR3 here is CASSLEGNTIYF. The CDR3 DNA follows: TGTGCCAGCAGTTTAGAGGGAAACACCATATATTTT. J is TRBJ1-3 and V is TRBV28; D not certain. CDR3 size: 12 residues. Germline CDR1 MDHEN, CDR2 SYDVKM. V was cut by 2 bases and J by 4 bases, with 3 bases left in between.

This chain links TRBV5-4 with TRBJ1-2; no clear D gene. Trimming pared 4 bases from V and 3 bases from J, leaving 10 bases between. Germline lookup yields CDR1 SGHNT and CDR2 YYREEE (reference sequence). This CDR3 spans 13 amino acids. The CDR3 reads CASSDYRDYGYTF. The CDR3 nucleotides read TGTGCCAGCAGCGATTACCGGGACTATGGCTACACCTTC.

The chain uses TRBV6-6 and TRBJ2-7; 8 nucleotides align to TRBD2. The germline gives CDR1 MNHNY, CDR2 SVGAGI (reference sequence). The CDR3 consists of 15 residues. V was clipped by 1 base and J by 3 bases; unmatched bases: 5. This CDR3 is CASSYYPGGVYEQYF. In DNA, the CDR3 is TGTGCCAGCAGTTACTATCCGGGGGGGGTCTACGAGCAGTACTTC.

This clone came up once. Germline and junction disagree at one end, which may indicate a read error. This sequence joins TRBV7-7 and TRBJ2-7, with no clear D. The germline V gene encodes CDR1 SSHAT and CDR2 FNYEAQ (reference sequence). CDR3 length: 14 amino acids. In DNA, the CDR3 is TGTGCTAGCAGCTTAAACACTGCGGCCTACGAGCAGTACTTC. Protein sequence: CASSLNTAAYEQYF.

The rearrangement joins TRBV4-2 to TRBJ2-2, with no clear D. CDR3 length: 15 amino acids. Germline assignment: CDR1 LGHNA and CDR2 YNFKEQ. Trimming took 1 base from V and 2 from J, leaving 8 bases between them. The CDR3: CASSQVELNTGELFF. In DNA, the CDR3 is TGTGCCAGCAGCCAAGTTGAACTTAACACCGGGGAGCTGTTTTTT.

The V and J genes are TRBV29-1 and TRBJ2-2, with D perhaps matching TRBD1 or TRBD2 (6 bases each). The CDR3 is made up of 14 amino acids. Trimming stripped 5 bases from V and 8 bases from J, with 18 bases between. The germline V gene has CDR1 SQVTM and CDR2 ANQGSEA. The CDR3 region has the DNA TGCAGCGTTTGGGGGCTGGGGGGCAGTGGGGAGCTGTTTTTT. It yields the protein CSVWGLGGSGELFF.

This chain joins TRBV5-1 and TRBJ1-1; 7 bases are shared with TRBD1. The junction had 4 bases not matched to a gene; V was cut back by 4 bases and J by 1 base. Germline CDR1 SGHRS, CDR2 YFSETQ. The CDR3 is 14 residues long. This CDR3 is CASSAQGTNTEAFF. In DNA form, the CDR3 reads TGCGCCAGCAGCGCACAGGGGACGAACACTGAAGCTTTCTTT.

The V gene is TRBV7-8, the J gene TRBJ1-2, with D perhaps matching TRBD1 (6 bases). The germline gives CDR1 SGHVS, CDR2 FQNEAQ. V lost 4 bases and J 4 bases, leaving 16 bases between the germline ends. The CDR3 covers 15 residues. The CDR3 is CASSSYEGVRYGYTF. In nucleotides, the CDR3 is TGTGCCAGCAGCTCCTACGAGGGGGTTCGCTATGGCTACACCTTC.

This clone was recorded a few times. This chain connects TRBV28 to TRBJ2-5, with 13 nucleotides matching TRBD2. Germline values: CDR1 MDHEN, CDR2 SYDVKM. This CDR3 is built from 16 residues. V was clipped by 6 bases and J by 4 bases; unmatched bases: 8. CDR3 nucleotide sequence: TGTGCCAGCAGCACCAGGACTAGCGGGGGACGAGAGACCCAGTACTTC. Amino acids: CASSTRTSGGRETQYF.

This clone was counted only a few times. The CDR3 here is CASSELQGGTEAFF. The DNA of the CDR3 is TGTGCCAGCAGTGAGCTACAGGGAGGAACTGAAGCTTTCTTT. The chain is built from TRBV6-1 and TRBJ1-1; D is perhaps TRBD1 (6 bases). The germline gives CDR1 MNHNS, CDR2 SASEGT. This CDR3 comprises 14 residues. The germline V and J ends were trimmed by 3 bases and 5 bases, with 13 bases remaining between them.

This rearrangement joins TRBV15 to TRBJ1-6; possible D gene TRBD1, 5 bases. Trimming pared 5 bases from V and 7 bases from J, leaving 18 bases between. The CDR3 runs 16 residues. Germline values: CDR1 LNHNV, CDR2 YYDKDF (reference sequence). The CDR3 nucleotides are TGTGCCACCAGCCGCTCCGGCAGGGTTAGGAATTCACCCCTCCACTTT. It translates to CATSRSGRVRNSPLHF.

This CDR3 reads CASSPGQSTDTQYF. The DNA for the CDR3 is TGTGCCAGCAGCCCGGGGCAGAGCACAGATACGCAGTATTTT. J is TRBJ2-3 and V is TRBV11-3; possibly TRBD1 or TRBD2 for D (5 bases each). Trimming shortened V by 5 bases and J by 0 bases, and 9 bases separated the two germline ends. Per the germline V gene, CDR1 is SGHNT and CDR2 is YENEEA. The CDR3 runs to 14 residues. Full variable domain (missing parts from reference TRBV11-3 and TRBJ2-3): EAGVVQSPRYKIIEKKQPVAFWCNPISGHNTLYWYLQNLGQGPELLIRYENEEAVDDSQLPKDRFSAERLKGVDSTLKIQPAELGDSAVYLCASSPGQSTDTQYFGPGTRLTVL.